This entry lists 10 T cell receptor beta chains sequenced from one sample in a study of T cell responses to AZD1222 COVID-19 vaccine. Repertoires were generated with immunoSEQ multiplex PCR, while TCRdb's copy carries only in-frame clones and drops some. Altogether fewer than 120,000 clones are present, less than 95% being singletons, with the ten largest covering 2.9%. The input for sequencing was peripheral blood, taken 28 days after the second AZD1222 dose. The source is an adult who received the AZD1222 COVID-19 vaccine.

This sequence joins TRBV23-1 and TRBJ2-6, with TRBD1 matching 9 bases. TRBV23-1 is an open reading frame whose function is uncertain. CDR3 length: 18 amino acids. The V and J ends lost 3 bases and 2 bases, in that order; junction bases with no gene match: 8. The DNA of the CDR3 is TGCGCCAGCAGTCACCACCGGGACAGGGAACCTGGGGCCAACGTCCTGACTTTC. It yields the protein CASSHHRDREPGANVLTF.

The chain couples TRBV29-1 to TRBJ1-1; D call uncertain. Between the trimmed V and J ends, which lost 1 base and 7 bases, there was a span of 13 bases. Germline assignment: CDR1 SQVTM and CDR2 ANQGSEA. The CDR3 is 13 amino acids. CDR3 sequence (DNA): TGCAGCGTTGAAGCCCCTTTATCAGGTGAAGCTTTCTTT. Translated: CSVEAPLSGEAFF.

The CDR3 spells CAWSPLDRDSGYTF. The CDR3 DNA reads TGTGCCTGGAGCCCTCTTGACAGGGATAGCGGCTACACCTTC. V and J are TRBV30 and TRBJ1-2, with TRBD1 matching over 7 bases. The ends lost 3 bases at V and 8 bases at J; junction bases unmatched: 12. There are 14 residues in the CDR3. Germline CDR1 is GTSNPN and CDR2 is SVGIG (reference sequence).

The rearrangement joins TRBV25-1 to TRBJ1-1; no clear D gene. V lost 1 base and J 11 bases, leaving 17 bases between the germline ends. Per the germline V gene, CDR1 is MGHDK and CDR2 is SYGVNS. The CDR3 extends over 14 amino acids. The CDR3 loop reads CASSELGVRRGAFF. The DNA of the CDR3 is TGTGCCAGCAGTGAATTAGGAGTCCGTAGAGGGGCTTTCTTT.

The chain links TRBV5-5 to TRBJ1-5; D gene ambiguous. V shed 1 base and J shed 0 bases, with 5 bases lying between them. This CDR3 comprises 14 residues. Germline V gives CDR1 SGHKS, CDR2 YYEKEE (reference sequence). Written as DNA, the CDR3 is TGTGCCAGCAGCTTGATGCGTAGCAATCAGCCCCAGCATTTT. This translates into CASSLMRSNQPQHF.

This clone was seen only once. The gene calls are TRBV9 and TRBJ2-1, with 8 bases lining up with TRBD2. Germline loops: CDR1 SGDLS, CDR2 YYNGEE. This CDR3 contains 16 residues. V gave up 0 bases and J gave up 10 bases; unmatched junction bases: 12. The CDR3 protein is CASSVEERGPSREQFF. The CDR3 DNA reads TGTGCCAGCAGCGTAGAAGAGCGGGGGCCCTCTCGGGAGCAGTTCTTC.

CDR3: CASSWDMNEKLFF. CDR3 bases: TGTGCCAGCAGTTGGGACATGAATGAAAAACTGTTTTTT. This chain uses TRBV27 with TRBJ1-4, with TRBD1 as a possible D gene (6 bases). Germline V gene lookup returns CDR1 MNHEY and CDR2 SMNVEV (reference sequence). The CDR3 sequence is 13 residues long. V lost 4 bases, J lost 5 bases, and 8 bases lay in between. Filled out from reference TRBV27 and TRBJ1-4, the complete variable domain reads EAQVTQNPRYLITVTGKKLTVTCSQNMNHEYMSWYRQDPGLGLRQIYYSMNVEVTDKGDVPEGYKVSRKEKRNFPLILESPSPNQTSLYFCASSWDMNEKLFFGSGTQLSVL.

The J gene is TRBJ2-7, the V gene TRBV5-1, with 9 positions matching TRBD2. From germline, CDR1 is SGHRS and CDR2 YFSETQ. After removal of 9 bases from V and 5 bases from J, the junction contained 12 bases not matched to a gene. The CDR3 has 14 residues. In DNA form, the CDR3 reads TGCGCCACCAGGGGCCTATTAGCGGGGGACGAGCAGTACTTC. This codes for CATRGLLAGDEQYF.

The CDR3: CASSQDRGGKDSPLHF. In DNA form, the CDR3 reads TGCGCCAGCAGCCAAGATCGGGGAGGGAAGGATTCACCCCTCCACTTT. The chain uses TRBV4-1 and TRBJ1-6, with unresolved D. Germline-derived CDR1 and CDR2 are MGHRA and YSYEKL. The CDR3 runs 16 residues. Trimming cost V 0 bases and J 8 bases, with 14 bases left between them.

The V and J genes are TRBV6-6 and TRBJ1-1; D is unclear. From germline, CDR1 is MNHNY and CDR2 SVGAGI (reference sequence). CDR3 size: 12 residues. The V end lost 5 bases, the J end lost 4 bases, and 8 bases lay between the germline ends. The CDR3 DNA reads TGTGCCAGCAGTCCAGTGGCCACTGAAGCTTTCTTT. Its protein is CASSPVATEAFF.